Below, 16 T cell receptor beta chains from the same sample are listed, as sequenced in a study of blood T cell repertoires in COVID-19. The protocol was immunoSEQ multiplex PCR, while the TCRdb copy is restricted to in-frame clones and leaves out a portion. The sample holds more than 90,000 clones, roughly 84% seen once. Sequenced: peripheral blood. The receptor source for this set is a man aged 35-49 years with acute or convalescent COVID-19.

V and J are TRBV7-6 and TRBJ2-7, with D possibly matching TRBD1 (5 bases). V lost 1 base to trimming and J lost 1 base, with 11 bases between them. Germline CDR1 reads SGHVS; CDR2 reads FNYEAQ. CDR3 length: 15 residues. The CDR3 sequence: CASSLDEGVSYEQYF. The CDR3 bases are TGTGCCAGCAGCTTAGATGAAGGGGTTTCCTACGAGCAGTACTTC.

V usage is TRBV6-5 and J usage is TRBJ1-3, with 8 bases fitting TRBD1. Per the germline V gene, CDR1 is MNHEY and CDR2 is SVGAGI. With 6 bases clipped from V and 3 bases from J, the junction kept 7 bases outside the gene matches. There are 15 residues in the CDR3. CDR3: CASSLGQGYGNTIYF. CDR3 sequence (DNA): TGTGCCAGCAGCTTAGGACAGGGATATGGAAACACCATATATTTT.

J is TRBJ2-5 and V is TRBV18; 8 nucleotides align to TRBD1. The CDR3 is 13 residues long. The V gene end was trimmed by 2 bases and the J gene end by 5 bases; junction bases not matched to a gene: 1. CDR1 and CDR2 from the germline V gene are KGHSH and LQKENI. CDR3 DNA sequence: TGTGCCAGCTCACCAGACAGGGGCGAGACCCAGTACTTC. Protein: CASSPDRGETQYF.

The CDR3 here is CASSQRFPNTEAFF. The CDR3 DNA reads as TGTGCCAGCAGCCAGAGGTTCCCGAACACTGAAGCTTTCTTT. The V call is TRBV16, the J call TRBJ1-1; D is unclear. V was cut by 3 bases and J by 1 base, with 9 bases left in between. The CDR3 is made up of 14 amino acids. CDR1 is KGHSY, CDR2 FQNENV, per germline.

The chain has TRBV5-5 and TRBJ2-5, with a tentative D call TRBD2 (6 bases). V was trimmed by 4 bases and J by 4 bases, leaving 14 bases between them. The germline V gene has CDR1 SGHKS and CDR2 YYEKEE (reference sequence). CDR3 length: 14 amino acids. The CDR3 spells CASSRRGVGETQYF. Written as DNA, the CDR3 is TGTGCCAGCAGCCGGAGGGGAGTAGGAGAGACCCAGTACTTC.

The chain couples TRBV2 to TRBJ1-1; D uncertain. From germline, CDR1 is SNHLY and CDR2 FYNNEI. The CDR3 consists of 15 residues. The ends were cut back, 1 base at V and 1 base at J, with 10 bases in the middle. The CDR3 region is CASSEETPRNTEAFF. The CDR3 DNA follows: TGTGCCAGCAGTGAAGAGACACCACGGAACACTGAAGCTTTCTTT.

The J gene is TRBJ2-7, the V gene TRBV2; 7 bases map to TRBD1. The length of the CDR3 is 12 residues. Germline CDR1 SNHLY, CDR2 FYNNEI. V lost 5 bases to trimming and J lost 5 bases; unmatched junction nucleotides: 3. CDR3 nucleotides: TGTGCCAGCAGTCCGACAGGGAACGAGCAGTACTTC. Amino acid sequence: CASSPTGNEQYF.

The chain joins TRBV19 to TRBJ1-5; 10 bases are a match to TRBD1. This CDR3 has 17 residues. V shed 5 bases, J shed 2 bases, and the junction held 9 bases outside the gene matches. Germline V gives CDR1 LNHDA, CDR2 SQIVND (reference sequence). The chain's CDR3 is CASSWDRGGSGNQPQHF. The CDR3 DNA reads TGTGCCAGTAGTTGGGACAGGGGCGGTTCGGGCAATCAGCCCCAGCATTTT.

This clone occurred many times. V is TRBV19 and J is TRBJ2-7; TRBD2 might be the D (5 bases). Trimming cost V 5 bases and J 5 bases, with 13 bases left between them. CDR1 and CDR2 (germline): LNHDA, SQIVND (reference sequence). The CDR3 totals 13 residues. CDR3 region: CASSLTSLDEQYF. CDR3 coding DNA: TGTGCCAGTAGTCTAACTAGTCTCGACGAGCAGTACTTC.

The chain employs TRBV5-8 and TRBJ1-2, with 7 nucleotides matching TRBD1. Trimming removed 0 bases from V and 2 bases from J; junction bases left unmatched: 10. CDR1 and CDR2 (germline): SGHTS, YDEGEE. The CDR3 runs to 17 residues. CDR3 sequence: CASSLVPGQSLNYGYTF. The CDR3 region has the DNA TGTGCCAGCAGCTTGGTTCCGGGACAGAGCTTGAACTATGGCTACACCTTC.

The rearrangement uses TRBV6-5 and TRBJ2-7, with TRBD2 matching over 7 bases. V was pared by 6 bases and J by 2 bases, with 4 bases of the junction left unmatched. This CDR3 has 13 amino acids. In germline, CDR1 is MNHEY, CDR2 SVGAGI. CDR3 in amino acids: CASRLAEAYEQYF. Here the CDR3 DNA reads TGTGCCAGCAGGCTAGCGGAAGCCTACGAGCAGTACTTC.

This CDR3 is CATSRGVWEGVPDTQYF. The CDR3 DNA reads as TGTGCCACCAGCAGAGGGGTTTGGGAGGGGGTACCAGATACGCAGTATTTT. The V gene is TRBV15, the J gene TRBJ2-3; TRBD2 is a possible D gene (7 bases). Germline V gene data show CDR1 as LNHNV and CDR2 as YYDKDF (reference sequence). With 1 base removed from V and 4 bases from J, the gap between germline ends came to 18 bases. The CDR3 is made up of 17 amino acids.

This clone was detected only a few times. The gene calls are TRBV7-9 and TRBJ2-7, with D possibly matching TRBD2 (6 bases). The CDR3 is made up of 15 amino acids. V lost 6 bases and J lost 2, with 17 bases in between. In germline, CDR1 is SEHNR, CDR2 FQNEAQ (reference sequence). The CDR3 DNA reads as TGTGCCAGCAGTGACTGGGGAGGTTGGCCCTACGAGCAGTACTTC. Protein product: CASSDWGGWPYEQYF.

This clone was found a few times. The chain couples TRBV7-3 to TRBJ2-1; 10 bases align to TRBD2. The CDR3 consists of 15 residues. Germline loops: CDR1 SGHTA, CDR2 FQGTGA. Trimming cost V 0 bases and J 9 bases; bases outside gene matches: 5. CDR3 nucleotides: TGTGCCAGCAGCTTAACCCTAGCGGGAGTGAGTGAGCAGTTCTTC. Its protein is CASSLTLAGVSEQFF.

The chain couples TRBV10-3 to TRBJ2-7; 7 nucleotides match TRBD1. Trimming removed 8 bases from V and 5 bases from J; junction bases left unmatched: 6. CDR1 ENHRY and CDR2 SYGVKD come from the germline V gene. This CDR3 spans 12 amino acids. Here the CDR3 reads CAIGPTGDEQYF. DNA of the CDR3: TGTGCCATCGGGCCCACAGGGGACGAGCAGTACTTC.

This chain connects TRBV7-3 to TRBJ2-3, with D possibly being TRBD1 (5 bases). The CDR3 is 15 residues long. CDR1 and CDR2 from the germline V gene are SGHTA and FQGTGA. Trimming left V 1 base short and J 2 bases short, with 10 bases between. CDR3 loop: CASSLMGLNTDTQYF. CDR3 nucleotides: TGTGCCAGCAGCTTAATGGGGCTAAACACAGATACGCAGTATTTT.